The T cell receptor beta chain described here comes from a study of breast tumors, draining lymph nodes, adjacent tissues. The lymph nodes were axillary draining lymph nodes from breast cancer patients. V lost 2 bases, J lost 0 bases, and 15 bases lay in between. This CDR3 region has 17 residues. The germline V gene encodes CDR1 MNHEY and CDR2 SVGEGT. One entry per CDR3 protein, called by TCRdb with MiXCR from the multiplex PCR reads. Of a few hundred thousand distinct CDR3 sequences listed, less than 35% are singletons. V gene TRBV6-2 or TRBV6-3 combines with J gene TRBJ2-3; D is tentatively TRBD1 or TRBD2 (6 bases each). This sequence originates from a female donor with breast cancer. Some clones in this sample may be carry-over from other donors' samples. Sequencing input: axillary lymph node tissue. In nucleotides, the CDR3 is TGTGCCAGCAGTTACCTCCCGGGGGCCCCTAGCACAGATACGCAGTATTTT. It encodes CASSYLPGAPSTDTQYF.